The 27 T cell receptor beta chains below come from one sample, sequenced in a study of T cell responses to AZD1222 COVID-19 vaccine (dated by TCRdb to the early 2020s). The library was built by means of the immunoSEQ multiplex PCR assay. Entries here come from immuneACCESS through TCRdb and include only in-frame sequences with V and J called. Some clones fail to appear in such tables; in the studies checked, an unresolved V gene covers under half of the shortfall, and the cause of the remainder is unknown. The sample table lists some 55,000 clones, roughly 90% of them with a count of one. The ten largest clones take up roughly 1.9% of the sample. The time point label here, explained by the study, means: baseline before first vaccination. Material: peripheral blood, obtained on day 0 of AZD1222 vaccination. The source is an adult in good health.

The rearrangement uses TRBV4-2 and TRBJ1-1, with a weak D call TRBD1 (6 bases). V was clipped by 1 base and J by 2 bases, with 14 bases between them. CDR1 and CDR2 from the germline V gene are LGHNA and YNFKEQ. The CDR3 has 16 amino acids. This CDR3 reads CASSQVAEGGNTEAFF. The CDR3 coding sequence is TGTGCCAGCAGCCAAGTCGCCGAGGGGGGTAACACTGAAGCTTTCTTT.

This clone was counted a single time. V usage is TRBV24-1 and J usage is TRBJ1-5; 7 bases are shared with TRBD1. This CDR3 has 13 residues. V lost 5 bases and J lost 7; bases outside the gene matches: 4. Germline CDR1 KGHDR, CDR2 SFDVKD. The chain's CDR3 is CATSGQGWQPQHF. CDR3 DNA: TGTGCCACCAGTGGACAGGGATGGCAGCCCCAGCATTTT.

This rearrangement joins TRBV28 to TRBJ1-1; D call uncertain. The CDR3 sequence is 13 residues long. V lost 5 bases and J lost 0, with 7 bases in between. Germline V gives CDR1 MDHEN, CDR2 SYDVKM. The CDR3 region is CASSIKMNTEAFF. The CDR3 DNA follows: TGTGCCAGCAGTATCAAGATGAACACTGAAGCTTTCTTT.

In nucleotides, the CDR3 is TGTGCCAGCAGCCAAGATAACCGGAAACTGTTTTTT. Translated, it gives CASSQDNRKLFF. The chain uses TRBV3-1 (or the pseudogene TRBV3-2) and TRBJ1-4; D gene uncertain. The V end lost 0 bases, the J end lost 11 bases, and 7 bases lay between the germline ends. CDR1 and CDR2 from the germline V gene are LGHDT and YNNKEL (reference sequence). The CDR3 length is 12 residues.

V gene TRBV5-8 combines with J gene TRBJ1-1; D remains ambiguous. This CDR3 is built from 16 residues. Trimming removed 0 bases from V and 1 base from J, with 13 bases in between. CDR1 and CDR2 (germline): SGHTS, YDEGEE. The CDR3 protein is CASSLGNSWTNTEAFF. In DNA, the CDR3 is TGTGCCAGCAGCTTGGGTAACAGTTGGACGAACACTGAAGCTTTCTTT.

The J gene is TRBJ2-5, the V gene TRBV7-6; D not certain. The germline V gene encodes CDR1 SGHVS and CDR2 FNYEAQ. The length of the CDR3 is 14 residues. Trimming stripped 2 bases from V and 2 bases from J, with 9 bases between. The CDR3 protein is CASSLNTEQETQYF. In DNA form, the CDR3 reads TGTGCCAGCAGCTTAAATACAGAACAAGAGACCCAGTACTTC.

This clone was observed once. This rearrangement joins TRBV15 to TRBJ1-2; perhaps TRBD1 as D (5 bases). Germline CDR1 and CDR2: LNHNV and YYDKDF (reference sequence). V was pared by 1 base and J by 8 bases, with 11 bases between. The CDR3 consists of 13 residues. The CDR3 reads CATSRAGAGGYTF. CDR3 nucleotide sequence: TGTGCCACCAGCAGAGCCGGGGCTGGAGGCTACACCTTC.

CDR3 region: CASSQDLVRTGTPFF. The CDR3 DNA follows: TGTGCCAGCAGCCAAGATTTGGTGAGAACCGGGACCCCGTTCTTT. The chain couples TRBV3-1 (or the pseudogene TRBV3-2) to TRBJ1-1; D possibly corresponds to TRBD1 (5 bases). Germline CDR1 LGHDT, CDR2 YNNKEL (reference sequence). Trimming cost V 0 bases and J 14 bases, with 22 bases left between them. This CDR3 contains 15 residues.

The gene calls are TRBV5-1 and TRBJ2-7, with D hard to call. Germline lookup yields CDR1 SGHRS and CDR2 YFSETQ. Deletions cut 3 bases from V and 6 bases from J, with 16 bases between. There are 14 residues in the CDR3. CDR3 sequence (DNA): TGCGCCAGCAGCTCCACCGGGCCCAGTGGCGAGCAGTACTTC. It specifies CASSSTGPSGEQYF.

The gene calls are TRBV5-4 and TRBJ1-2, with a tentative D call TRBD1 (5 bases). V was shortened by 3 bases and J by 3 bases, with 12 bases between the two germline ends. This CDR3 is built from 14 residues. CDR1 is SGHNT, CDR2 YYREEE, per germline (reference sequence). The DNA for the CDR3 is TGTGCCAGCAGCTCGTCCGGGACCTACTATGGCTACACCTTC. Encoded protein: CASSSSGTYYGYTF.

The rearrangement uses TRBV5-1 and TRBJ1-1; D gene ambiguous. Trimming cost V 1 base and J 0 bases, with 10 bases left between them. CDR1 and CDR2 (germline): SGHRS, YFSETQ. CDR3 length: 15 amino acids. In DNA, the CDR3 is TGCGCCAGCAGCTTGCCGTCCCATTTGAACACTGAAGCTTTCTTT. Its translation is CASSLPSHLNTEAFF.

CDR3 DNA: TGCGCCAGCAGCCAGTCAGGGGGCGCCGACTATGGCTACACCTTC. It codes for CASSQSGGADYGYTF. This chain uses TRBV4-1 with TRBJ1-2, with TRBD1 matching 8 bases. Germline CDR1 is MGHRA and CDR2 is YSYEKL. The CDR3 loop spans 15 amino acids. Unmatched junction bases numbered 6, after V lost 3 bases and J lost 3 bases.

V and J are TRBV28 and TRBJ1-4; maybe TRBD1 (5 bases). Germline CDR1 reads MDHEN; CDR2 reads SYDVKM. The germline V and J ends were trimmed by 7 bases and 3 bases, with 18 bases remaining between them. The CDR3 length is 16 residues. The CDR3 region has the DNA TGTGCCAGCAACCCCGGGACTCGCGGACCTAATGAAAAACTGTTTTTT. Translation: CASNPGTRGPNEKLFF.

V is TRBV28 and J is TRBJ1-6, with D perhaps TRBD1 (5 bases). CDR3 length: 14 residues. The germline V gene has CDR1 MDHEN and CDR2 SYDVKM. The germline V and J ends were trimmed by 3 bases and 10 bases, with 13 bases remaining between them. This CDR3 is CASSFLGGRSPLHF. CDR3 in DNA: TGTGCCAGCAGTTTTTTGGGGGGTCGATCACCCCTCCACTTT.

The rearrangement uses TRBV3-1 (or the pseudogene TRBV3-2) and TRBJ2-3, with no clear D. Trimming took off 5 bases at V and 0 bases at J, with 3 bases between the two ends. The CDR3 length is 12 residues. Germline CDR1 LGHDT, CDR2 YNNKEL (reference sequence). The CDR3 loop reads CASSYSTDTQYF. The CDR3 region has the DNA TGTGCCAGCAGCTATAGCACAGATACGCAGTATTTT.

V gene TRBV12-3 or TRBV12-4 combines with J gene TRBJ2-7; a weak D match, TRBD2 (5 bases). The germline V and J ends were trimmed by 2 bases and 2 bases, with 7 bases remaining between them. CDR3 length equals 13 residues. The CDR3 region has the DNA TGTGCCAGCAGTTTACTGGGAGCCTACGAGCAGTACTTC. Its translation: CASSLLGAYEQYF.

The chain is built from TRBV6-5 and TRBJ2-5; D not certain. V gave up 6 bases and J gave up 1 base, with 15 bases separating them. Germline values: CDR1 MNHEY, CDR2 SVGAGI. This CDR3 has 15 residues. The CDR3 nucleotides read TGTGCCAGCAGCCGAACCGTACATATCCAAGAGACCCAGTACTTC. Translating it yields CASSRTVHIQETQYF.

The table lists this clone with a count of one. The chain uses TRBV5-1 and TRBJ2-7; 8 nucleotides agree with TRBD1. Germline V gene sequence: CDR1 SGHRS, CDR2 YFSETQ. This CDR3 contains 14 residues. With 5 bases clipped from V and 3 bases from J, the junction kept 7 bases outside the gene matches. The CDR3: CASRPGQDVYEQYF. DNA for the CDR3: TGCGCCAGCAGACCGGGACAGGACGTCTACGAGCAGTACTTC.

This chain joins TRBV9 and TRBJ1-3; TRBD1 might be the D (6 bases). This CDR3 region has 17 residues. CDR1 and CDR2 from the germline V gene are SGDLS and YYNGEE. The V gene lost 3 bases and the J gene lost 0 bases, with 16 bases spanning the gap. This CDR3 is CASSAGTTGFSGNTIYF. The CDR3 DNA sequence: TGTGCCAGCAGCGCCGGGACAACCGGTTTCTCTGGAAACACCATATATTTT. Full variable domain (missing parts from reference TRBV9 and TRBJ1-3): DSGVTQTPKHLITATGQRVTLRCSPRSGDLSVYWYQQSLDQGLQFLIQYYNGEERAKGNILERFSAQQFPDLHSELNLSSLELGDSALYFCASSAGTTGFSGNTIYFGEGSWLTVV.

The sample holds one count of this clone. The V gene is TRBV27, the J gene TRBJ1-3, with D unclear. Germline loops: CDR1 MNHEY, CDR2 SMNVEV (reference sequence). CDR3 length: 15 amino acids. Trimming left V 2 bases short and J 0 bases short, with 8 bases between. This chain's CDR3 is CASSLDGSSGNTIYF. The CDR3 nucleotides read TGTGCCAGCAGTTTAGACGGCAGCTCTGGAAACACCATATATTTT.

The chain couples TRBV7-6 to TRBJ1-3; 9 bases align to TRBD1. The CDR3 loop spans 16 amino acids. CDR1 is SGHVS, CDR2 FNYEAQ, per germline. The V and J ends lost 5 bases and 3 bases, in that order; junction bases with no gene match: 8. Here the CDR3 reads CASSPQQGAGGNTIYF. The CDR3 DNA sequence: TGTGCCAGCAGCCCGCAACAGGGGGCCGGTGGAAACACCATATATTTT. Full variable domain (outside the CDR3, taken from reference TRBV7-6 and TRBJ1-3): GAGVSQSPRYKVTKRGQDVALRCDPISGHVSLYWYRQALGQGPEFLTYFNYEAQQDKSGLPNDRFSAERPEGSISTLTIQRTEQRDSAMYRCASSPQQGAGGNTIYFGEGSWLTVV.

The rearrangement links TRBV28 to TRBJ2-7; D might be TRBD1 or TRBD2, each matching 6 bases. CDR3 length equals 13 residues. V lost 6 bases, J lost 6 bases, and 15 bases lay in between. From germline, CDR1 is MDHEN and CDR2 SYDVKM. The CDR3 reads CASRGGQGREQYF. CDR3 DNA: TGTGCCAGCAGGGGGGGCCAGGGGCGCGAGCAGTACTTC.

The rearrangement joins TRBV28 to TRBJ1-6, with TRBD1 identical over 8 bases. The CDR3 contains 15 residues. The trim removed 5 bases at V and 6 bases at J, leaving 6 bases unmatched. Germline lookup yields CDR1 MDHEN and CDR2 SYDVKM. The chain's CDR3 is CASSTRQGSNSPLHF. The CDR3 DNA is TGTGCCAGCAGTACCCGACAGGGGTCTAATTCACCCCTCCACTTT.

V gene TRBV7-9 combines with J gene TRBJ1-4, with a weak D call TRBD1 (6 bases). The CDR3 runs 14 residues. CDR1 is SEHNR, CDR2 FQNEAQ, per germline (reference sequence). The V end was cut by 2 bases, the J end by 7 bases, with 11 bases between. The CDR3 reads CASSLRETGEKLFF. CDR3 DNA sequence: TGTGCCAGCAGCTTACGGGAGACAGGTGAAAAACTGTTTTTT.

The chain combines TRBV5-4 with TRBJ2-7; D perhaps matches TRBD2 (5 bases). This CDR3 has 13 amino acids. Trimming took 4 bases from V and 6 from J, leaving 14 bases between them. CDR1 SGHNT and CDR2 YYREEE come from the germline V gene (reference sequence). CDR3 in amino acids: CASSRLSTAEQYF. CDR3 DNA sequence: TGTGCCAGCAGCCGACTAAGTACGGCCGAGCAGTACTTC.

This clone was picked up a small number of times. V is TRBV10-3 and J is TRBJ2-1; D unclear. Trimming stripped 5 bases from V and 7 bases from J, with 9 bases between. CDR1 is ENHRY and CDR2 is SYGVKD in the germline V gene. This CDR3 is built from 12 residues. CDR3 amino acids: CAISLISNEQFF. The DNA for the CDR3 is TGTGCCATCAGTTTAATCTCTAATGAGCAGTTCTTC.

The genes are TRBV2 and TRBJ2-1; D may be TRBD2 (6 bases). Trimming pared 6 bases from V and 8 bases from J, leaving 17 bases between. The CDR3 loop spans 14 amino acids. Germline V lookup: CDR1 SNHLY, CDR2 FYNNEI. This CDR3 reads CASRVDTGEDEQFF. DNA of the CDR3: TGTGCCAGCAGGGTAGACACGGGAGAGGATGAGCAGTTCTTC.